The rows below give T cell receptor beta chains drawn from one sample of a study of CD8+ T cells in alopecia areata. Some clones are missing from TCRdb's copy, which holds only in-frame ones; the method was immunoSEQ multiplex PCR. The sample holds 110,000 to 150,000 clones, 45% to 60% seen once. The sequences come from CD4+ T cells sorted from blood, collected at week 0. These receptors came from a human donor with alopecia areata. Both conserved end residues are part of each CDR3. D genes are given only for firm matches. Expanded clones get a size class; other rows say once, few or many, or leave the size out.

abundance,d_gene,j_gene,v_gene,CDR3nt,CDR3aa
.,.,TRBJ2-2,TRBV28,TGTGCCAGCAGTTTCCTGAACACCGGGGAGCTGTTTTTT,CASSFLNTGELFF
few,TRBD2,TRBJ2-5,TRBV29-1,TGCAGCGTTGAAGGGTTTTGGGAGGGCCCAGAGACCCAGTACTTC,CSVEGFWEGPETQYF
.,TRBD1,TRBJ1-1,TRBV18,TGTGCCAGCTCCCGCGGGACAGGGGTCACTGAAGCTTTCTTT,CASSRGTGVTEAFF
.,.,TRBJ2-1,TRBV19,TGTGCCAGTATGGGGCTCCGATTCGATGAGCAGTTCTTC,CASMGLRFDEQFF
.,TRBD2,TRBJ2-7,TRBV29-1,TGCAGCGCCCTGACTAGCGGTTTCTACGAGCAGTACTTC,CSALTSGFYEQYF
few,.,TRBJ2-3,TRBV5-4,TGTGCCAGCAGCTGGGATCGAGTTGATACGCAGTATTTT,CASSWDRVDTQYF
once,.,TRBJ1-2,TRBV6-5,TGTGCCAGCAGAAACAGAGACCTCAACTTCTATGGCTACACCTTC,CASRNRDLNFYGYTF
few,TRBD1,TRBJ1-1,TRBV6-5,TGTGCCAGCAGTTGGGGGGGACAGGGAGCTCCTGAAGCTTTCTTT,CASSWGGQGAPEAFF
.,.,TRBJ2-3,TRBV18,TGTGCCAGCTCACCACAATCAGATACGCAGTATTTT,CASSPQSDTQYF
.,.,TRBJ1-2,TRBV2,TGTGCCAGCAGTGAACGTCAGGGGTATGGCTACACCTTC,CASSERQGYGYTF
.,.,TRBJ1-5,TRBV23-1,TGCGCCAGCAGTCAATCTTTAGGACTCAATCAGCCCCAGCATTTT,CASSQSLGLNQPQHF
.,TRBD2,TRBJ2-1,TRBV4-2,TGTGCCAGCAGCCAAGGGCTAGCGGGAGACCCTTACAATGAGCAGTTCTTC,CASSQGLAGDPYNEQFF
.,.,TRBJ2-1,TRBV9,TGTGCCAGCAGCGTTGTTCCAGCTAACAATGAGCAGTTCTTC,CASSVVPANNEQFF
few,.,TRBJ2-7,TRBV18,TGTGCCAGCTCACCAAGCTTGACCTACGAGCAGTACTTC,CASSPSLTYEQYF
once,.,TRBJ2-3,TRBV7-9,TGTGCCAGCAGCTTTAGGGGGAGCACAGATACGCAGTATTTT,CASSFRGSTDTQYF
few,.,TRBJ2-3,TRBV5-1,TGCGCCAGCCACCTCGCAGGAGCAGATACGCAGTATTTT,CASHLAGADTQYF
few,.,TRBJ1-2,TRBV7-2,TGTGCCAGCAAACTAACGGCCGGGGATGGCTACACCTTC,CASKLTAGDGYTF
few,.,TRBJ1-5,TRBV7-9,TGTGCCAGCAGCCCGGACAGCTTCAATCAGCCCCAGCATTTT,CASSPDSFNQPQHF
.,TRBD2,TRBJ2-7,TRBV5-6,TGTGCCAGCAGCTTGGCCGGGAGGGTCCACGAGCAGTACTTC,CASSLAGRVHEQYF
few,TRBD1,TRBJ2-2,TRBV25-1,TGTGCCAGCAGTGCGGACAGGGACACCGGGGAGCTGTTTTTT,CASSADRDTGELFF
once,TRBD1,TRBJ2-7,TRBV29-1,TGCAGCGTTTACGGGACAGGGACCTCCTACGAGCAGTACTTC,CSVYGTGTSYEQYF
once,TRBD1,TRBJ1-5,TRBV19,TGTGCCAGTAGTGCCGGGACAGCCGATCAGCCCCAGCATTTT,CASSAGTADQPQHF
.,TRBD1,TRBJ1-2,TRBV29-1,TGCAGCGTCAACCGACAGGGGTACGGCTACACCTTC,CSVNRQGYGYTF
few,.,TRBJ2-5,TRBV28,TGTGCCAGCAGTCCACAAGAGACCCAGTACTTC,CASSPQETQYF
.,.,TRBJ2-3,TRBV29-1,TGCAGCGTTGAGGACGCCACAGATACGCAGTATTTT,CSVEDATDTQYF
few,.,TRBJ1-2,TRBV27,TGTGCCACTTCGATTGGGGGAAACTATGGCTACACCTTC,CATSIGGNYGYTF
.,TRBD1,TRBJ1-2,TRBV15,TGTGCCACCGCCAGGGACAGGGGCTCGACTGGCTACACCTTC,CATARDRGSTGYTF
.,TRBD1,TRBJ2-5,TRBV27,TGTGCCAGCAGTACGTGGACAGGGTTAGGGGAGACCCAGTACTTC,CASSTWTGLGETQYF
.,.,TRBJ2-7,TRBV7-2,TGTGCCAGCAGCTTAACCAGGGATGTACACGAGCAGTACTTC,CASSLTRDVHEQYF
few,.,TRBJ2-5,TRBV4-1,TGCGCCAGCAGCCAAGACGAGCGGGCGTGGGAGACCCAGTACTTC,CASSQDERAWETQYF
.,.,TRBJ1-1,TRBV7-2,TGTGCCAGCAGCTTACGGCAGGGTAGTGCTGAAGCTTTCTTT,CASSLRQGSAEAFF
.,.,TRBJ2-7,TRBV7-9,TGTGCCAGCAGCTTAAGGACTCCTTCATCCTACGAGCAGTACTTC,CASSLRTPSSYEQYF
.,TRBD1,TRBJ2-4,TRBV30,TGTGCCTGGAGTACACCGAGGACAGGGTTCGAAAACATTCAGTACTTC,CAWSTPRTGFENIQYF
few,.,TRBJ2-3,TRBV7-8,TGTGCCAGCAGCTTTGTTAGGGGCACAGATACGCAGTATTTT,CASSFVRGTDTQYF
.,.,TRBJ1-4,TRBV15,TGTGCCACCAGCAGAGGAGGAAGCGAAAAACTGTTTTTT,CATSRGGSEKLFF
.,.,TRBJ2-7,TRBV15,TGTGCCACCAGCAGAGATCCCGGCAGTGCCCATTACGAGCAGTACTTC,CATSRDPGSAHYEQYF
.,.,TRBJ2-5,TRBV29-1,TGCAGCGTTGGGCAGGGGGGGACCCAGTACTTC,CSVGQGGTQYF
.,.,TRBJ2-5,TRBV6-5,TGTGCCAGCACTCTTACAGGATTACAAGAGACCCAGTACTTC,CASTLTGLQETQYF
.,TRBD1,TRBJ1-5,TRBV7-2,TGTGCCAGCAGCTTTGACAGGGTGCAGCCCCAGCATTTT,CASSFDRVQPQHF
.,.,TRBJ1-5,TRBV25-1,TGTGCCAGCAGCGGGACTACCGGGGGAGGTCAGCCCCAGCATTTT,CASSGTTGGGQPQHF
.,.,TRBJ2-7,TRBV7-8,TGTGCCAGCAGCTTGACAGGCTCTGGGGAGCAGTACTTC,CASSLTGSGEQYF
.,TRBD1,TRBJ2-6,TRBV28,TGTGCCAGCAGACAACTCAGGGGGCAAGGGGCCAACGTCCTGACTTTC,CASRQLRGQGANVLTF
.,.,TRBJ1-1,TRBV2,TGTGCCAGCAGTGAGGTACAGGGTGGGAACACTGAAGCTTTCTTT,CASSEVQGGNTEAFF
.,TRBD1,TRBJ2-1,TRBV11-2,TGTGCCAGCAGCTTAGGGCAGGGGGACGTGTATGAGCAGTTCTTC,CASSLGQGDVYEQFF
.,.,TRBJ2-1,TRBV10-3,TGTGCCACCCCAGGGAAGGGTGAGCAGTTCTTC,CATPGKGEQFF
.,.,TRBJ2-5,TRBV29-1,TGCAGCCCGGACCCCCAGGGAGAGACCCAGTACTTC,CSPDPQGETQYF
.,.,TRBJ1-1,TRBV14,TGTGCCAGCAGCGAACAGGTCACTGAAGCTTTCTTT,CASSEQVTEAFF
.,TRBD2,TRBJ2-3,TRBV29-1,TGCAGCGTTGAGTTTCCTAGCGGGCTCGCCGACGCCTCCACAGATACGCAGTATTTT,CSVEFPSGLADASTDTQYF
once,.,TRBJ2-7,TRBV5-1,TGCGCCAGCAGCTTGGCGCGGGGCTACGAGCAGTACTTC,CASSLARGYEQYF
.,.,TRBJ2-5,TRBV19,TGTGCCAGTAGTATAAGGGGGTCGGGAGAGACCCAGTACTTC,CASSIRGSGETQYF
.,.,TRBJ1-3,TRBV30,TGTGCCTGGAGTCGGGCGGGGATGACAGATGGAAACACCATATATTTT,CAWSRAGMTDGNTIYF
few,TRBD2,TRBJ2-1,TRBV7-2,TGTGCCAGCAGCCCCGAGAGTTCTGCGGGAGTCAAGTTCTTC,CASSPESSAGVKFF
.,.,TRBJ1-1,TRBV4-2,TGTGCCAGCAGCCAAGGGACTGAAGCTTTCTTT,CASSQGTEAFF